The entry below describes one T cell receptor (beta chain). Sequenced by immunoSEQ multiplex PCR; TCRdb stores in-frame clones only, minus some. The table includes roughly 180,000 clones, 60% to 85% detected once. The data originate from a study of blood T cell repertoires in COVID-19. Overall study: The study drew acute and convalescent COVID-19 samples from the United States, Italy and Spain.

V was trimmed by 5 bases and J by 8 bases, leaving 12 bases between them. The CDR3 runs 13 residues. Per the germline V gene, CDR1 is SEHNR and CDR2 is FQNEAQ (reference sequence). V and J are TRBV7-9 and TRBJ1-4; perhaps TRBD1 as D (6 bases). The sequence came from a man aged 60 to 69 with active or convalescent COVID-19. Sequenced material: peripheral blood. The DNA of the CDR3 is TGTGCCAGCAGCATATGGACAGCCGAAAAACTGTTTTTT. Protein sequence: CASSIWTAEKLFF.